This T cell receptor beta chain was documented in a study of blood T cell repertoires in COVID-19. The overall study: PBMCs, B-cell-depleted T cells, or T cells were the source of the cDNA or gDNA that made up the material.

This clone was observed a single time. The CDR3 totals 14 residues. CDR1 is SGHTA, CDR2 FQGNSA, per germline. V shed 0 bases and J shed 3 bases, with 8 bases lying between them. Assay: immunoSEQ multiplex PCR; the TCRdb copy retains only in-frame clones and omits some. The sample consists of around 140,000 clones, around four fifths of them appearing once. V usage is TRBV7-2 and J usage is TRBJ1-1; TRBD1 might be the D (6 bases). The receptor comes from a human donor in a cohort sampled during active COVID-19. Sequencing input: peripheral blood. The CDR3 reads CASSLAYRDTEAFF. The CDR3 nucleotides read TGTGCCAGCAGCTTAGCATACAGGGACACTGAAGCTTTCTTT.